The 8 T cell receptor beta chains below were found in one sample sequenced in a study of cytomegalovirus exposure and HLA in healthy donors. In the PCR, 60 Vbeta and 13 Jbeta primers were used. Sequencing was performed with immunoSEQ multiplex PCR; in TCRdb, only in-frame clones are kept and a portion is missing. The sample yields some 130,000 clones, about 61% seen once. Input material: PBMCs. Every receptor here comes from a woman aged 40 to 50 in good health and CMV-seronegative.

This clone was found a few times. The V gene is TRBV30, the J gene TRBJ2-7; D might be TRBD1 (6 bases). The ends were cut back, 7 bases at V and 0 bases at J, with 13 bases in the middle. Looked up from germline, CDR1 is GTSNPN and CDR2 is SVGIG (reference sequence). The CDR3 runs to 13 residues. The CDR3 here is CASRTESSYEQYF. The CDR3 region has the DNA TGTGCCTCGAGGACAGAGAGCTCCTACGAGCAGTACTTC.

The chain has TRBV5-4 and TRBJ1-2; 7 bases are shared with TRBD1. With V trimmed by 2 bases and J by 5 bases, 6 bases remained unmatched. The germline gives CDR1 SGHNT, CDR2 YYREEE (reference sequence). CDR3 length equals 14 residues. This CDR3 is CASSLKGARYGYTF. In DNA, the CDR3 is TGTGCCAGCAGCTTAAAGGGGGCGCGGTATGGCTACACCTTC.

This clone was recorded a few times. J is TRBJ1-3 and V is TRBV6-5; 9 bases fit TRBD1. V trimming: 6 bases; J trimming: 4 bases; junction bases outside the gene matches: 4. This CDR3 spans 14 amino acids. Germline CDR1 is MNHEY and CDR2 is SVGAGI. The CDR3 sequence: CASRETGGGNTIYF. For the CDR3, the DNA is TGTGCCAGCAGAGAGACAGGGGGAGGAAACACCATATATTTT.

The chain uses TRBV27 and TRBJ1-3, with a weak D call TRBD1 (5 bases). From germline, CDR1 is MNHEY and CDR2 SMNVEV (reference sequence). The CDR3 is made up of 15 amino acids. Trimming took 2 bases from V and 0 from J, leaving 8 bases between them. The chain's CDR3 is CASSLVGLSGNTIYF. DNA for the CDR3: TGTGCCAGCAGTTTAGTGGGACTCTCTGGAAACACCATATATTTT.

The chain employs TRBV28 and TRBJ1-1; 7 nucleotides agree with TRBD1. CDR3 length: 13 amino acids. After removal of 4 bases from V and 1 base from J, the junction contained 0 bases not matched to a gene. From germline, CDR1 is MDHEN and CDR2 SYDVKM. DNA for the CDR3: TGTGCCAGCAGTTACAGGGGGAACACTGAAGCTTTCTTT. Amino acid sequence: CASSYRGNTEAFF.

The V gene is TRBV30, the J gene TRBJ1-2, with D maybe TRBD1 (5 bases). With 1 base removed from V and 9 bases from J, the gap between germline ends came to 15 bases. CDR1 GTSNPN and CDR2 SVGIG come from the germline V gene (reference sequence). This CDR3 comprises 13 residues. CDR3 in amino acids: CAWSGLGGGRYTF. CDR3 DNA sequence: TGTGCCTGGAGTGGCCTCGGGGGGGGTCGCTACACCTTC.

The chain employs TRBV29-1 and TRBJ2-3; D is perhaps TRBD1 (5 bases). Germline V CDR1 and CDR2: SQVTM, ANQGSEA. The V and J ends lost 4 bases and 3 bases respectively, with 11 bases between them. This CDR3 is built from 13 residues. Here the CDR3 DNA reads TGCAGCGTTGGGGCAGGGCAGACAGATACGCAGTATTTT. Protein sequence: CSVGAGQTDTQYF.

The chain employs TRBV4-1 and TRBJ2-5, with 7 bases aligning to TRBD2. Germline V gene data show CDR1 as MGHRA and CDR2 as YSYEKL. J gave up 5 bases and V 1 base, and 1 base lay outside the gene matches. The CDR3 covers 13 residues. The CDR3 region is CASSQGLAETQYF. In nucleotides, the CDR3 is TGCGCCAGCAGCCAAGGACTAGCTGAGACCCAGTACTTC.